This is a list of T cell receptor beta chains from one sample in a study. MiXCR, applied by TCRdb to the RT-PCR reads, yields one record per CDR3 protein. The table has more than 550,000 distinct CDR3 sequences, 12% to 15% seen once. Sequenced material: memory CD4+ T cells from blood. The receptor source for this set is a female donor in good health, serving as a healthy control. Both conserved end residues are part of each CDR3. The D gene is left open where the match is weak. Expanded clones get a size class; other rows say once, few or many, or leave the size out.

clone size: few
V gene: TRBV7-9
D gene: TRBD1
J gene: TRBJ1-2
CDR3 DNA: TGTGCCAGCAGCTTACTAGTTTGGACAGGGGTCCCTCGGGACTATGGCTACACCTTC
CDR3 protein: CASSLLVWTGVPRDYGYTF

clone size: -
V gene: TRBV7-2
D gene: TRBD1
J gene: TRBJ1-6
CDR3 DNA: TGTGCCAGCAGCTTGAACAGGGGCCAAGATTCACCCCTCCACTTT
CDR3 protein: CASSLNRGQDSPLHF

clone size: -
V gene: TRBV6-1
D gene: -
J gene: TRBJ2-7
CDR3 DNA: TGTGCCAGCAGTGCGGCGGGGAGCTCCTACGAGCAGTACTTC
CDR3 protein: CASSAAGSSYEQYF

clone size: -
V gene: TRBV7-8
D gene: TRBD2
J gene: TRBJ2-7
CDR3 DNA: TGTGCCAGCAGCTTAGCGAGGGCTAGCGGGGCCCTCGAGCAGTACTTC
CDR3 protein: CASSLARASGALEQYF

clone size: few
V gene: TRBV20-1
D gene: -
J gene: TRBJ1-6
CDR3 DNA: TGCAGTGCCATCATTACCGGGACCTCCTTTTCACCCCTCCACTTT
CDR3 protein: CSAIITGTSFSPLHF

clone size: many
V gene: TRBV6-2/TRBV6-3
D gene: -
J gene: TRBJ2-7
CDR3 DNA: TGTGCCAGCAGTCCCTTAGGGGGCGAGCAGTACTTC
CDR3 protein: CASSPLGGEQYF

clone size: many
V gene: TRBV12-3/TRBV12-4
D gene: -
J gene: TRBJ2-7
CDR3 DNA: TGTGCCAGCAGCCCAGCCTACGAGCAGTACTTC
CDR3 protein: CASSPAYEQYF

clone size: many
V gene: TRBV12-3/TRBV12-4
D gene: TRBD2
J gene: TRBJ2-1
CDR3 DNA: TGTGCCAGCATTCGGCGGGCTAGCGGTGACAATGAGCAGTTCTTC
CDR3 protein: CASIRRASGDNEQFF

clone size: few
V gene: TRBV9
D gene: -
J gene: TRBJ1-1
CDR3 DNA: TGTGCCAGCAGCGTCTCAGCCCGTGGCACTGAAGCTTTCTTT
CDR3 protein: CASSVSARGTEAFF

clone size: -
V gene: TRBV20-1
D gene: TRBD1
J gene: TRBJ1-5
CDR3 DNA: TGCAGTGCTAGAGAAGGGGACAGGGTTTTGCAGCCCCAGCATTTT
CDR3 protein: CSAREGDRVLQPQHF

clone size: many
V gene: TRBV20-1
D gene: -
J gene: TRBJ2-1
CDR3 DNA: TGCAGTGCTAGAGATTCCGGGACTTCCTACAATGAGCAGTTCTTC
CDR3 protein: CSARDSGTSYNEQFF

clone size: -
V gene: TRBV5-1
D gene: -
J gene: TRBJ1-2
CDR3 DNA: TGCGCCAGCAGCGTTCGACAGCGAAGCTATGGCTACACCTTC
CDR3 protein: CASSVRQRSYGYTF

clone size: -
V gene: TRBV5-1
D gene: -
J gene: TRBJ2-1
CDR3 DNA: TGCGCCAGCAGCCCCCTACCTAGCTCCTACAATGAGCAGTTCTTC
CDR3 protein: CASSPLPSSYNEQFF

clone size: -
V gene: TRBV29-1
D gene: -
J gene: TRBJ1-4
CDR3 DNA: TGCAGCGTTTGGTGGGCAACTAATGAAAAACTGTTTTTT
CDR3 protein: CSVWWATNEKLFF

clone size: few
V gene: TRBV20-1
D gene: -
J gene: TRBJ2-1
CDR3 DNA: TGCAGTGCTCTCGACCTTAAGCAGTTCTTC
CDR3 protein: CSALDLKQFF

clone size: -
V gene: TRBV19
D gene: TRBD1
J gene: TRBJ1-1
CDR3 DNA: TGTGCCAGTAGTCTACAGGGGTCGGTCACTGAAGCTTTCTTT
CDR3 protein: CASSLQGSVTEAFF

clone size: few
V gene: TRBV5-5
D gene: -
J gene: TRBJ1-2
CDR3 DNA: TGTGCCAGCAGCAGAGGGCTTACTAACTATGGCTACACCTTC
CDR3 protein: CASSRGLTNYGYTF

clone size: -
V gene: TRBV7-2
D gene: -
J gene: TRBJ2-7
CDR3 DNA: TGTGCCAGCATGGCAGGCTCCTACGAGCAGTACTTC
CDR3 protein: CASMAGSYEQYF

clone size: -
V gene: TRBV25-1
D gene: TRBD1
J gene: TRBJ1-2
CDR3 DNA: TGTGCCAGCAGTGAACCGGGACAGGGACACTATGGCTACACCTTC
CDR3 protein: CASSEPGQGHYGYTF